One T cell receptor beta chain is described in this entry. Its antigen is unknown. Pooling covered second doses at about 4 or about 12 weeks. These data come from a study of T cell responses to AZD1222 COVID-19 vaccine. Study observations and caveats: Regions 160-218 and 743-854 held dominance among vaccine-associated CD4 TCRs, which spanned spike.

TCRdb's table, derived via immunoSEQ multiplex PCR, lists solely in-frame clones and lacks some. The sample holds about 120,000 clones, 92% seen once. V was cut by 0 bases and J by 3 bases, with 15 bases left in between. In germline, CDR1 is SGHAT, CDR2 FQNNGV. The CDR3 contains 16 residues. The source of this sequence is an adult who received the AZD1222 COVID-19 vaccine. The chain links TRBV11-2 to TRBJ2-7; maybe TRBD2 (6 bases). This specimen consisted of peripheral blood, obtained 28 days after the second AZD1222 dose. The CDR3 here is CASSLDSGRGLYEQYF. DNA for the CDR3: TGTGCCAGCAGCTTAGACTCCGGGAGAGGGCTCTACGAGCAGTACTTC.